This section outlines one T cell receptor beta chain sequence together with its context. Its antigen is as yet unknown. The use of a sample-barcoded 5' primer and a J-beta primer mix characterized a second PCR of about 6 to 12 cycles. Every single cDNA molecule received a tag from a template-switch adaptor with 12 random nucleotides. TCRdb reanalysed the 5' RACE reads using MiXCR and keeps one entry per CDR3 protein. Among some 1.8 million distinct CDR3 sequences listed, around 42% were seen once. The sample originates from a study of blood T cells in healthy people across ages. General study findings and limits: Researchers said unsorted PBMCs prevented a conclusive naive versus antigen-experienced comparison. Expanded clonotype changes were possibly confounded by unknown donor CMV status.

Looked up from germline, CDR1 is SGDLS and CDR2 is YYNGEE. This CDR3 region has 15 residues. With 0 bases removed from V and 4 bases from J, the gap between germline ends came to 13 bases. The clonotype was recovered from a human donor in good health. Sequences were obtained from blood. The genes are TRBV9 and TRBJ1-2; D is undetermined. The CDR3, as DNA: TGTGCCAGCAGCGTAGGGCAGACGGCTGGCTATGGCTACACCTTC. Encoded protein: CASSVGQTAGYGYTF.